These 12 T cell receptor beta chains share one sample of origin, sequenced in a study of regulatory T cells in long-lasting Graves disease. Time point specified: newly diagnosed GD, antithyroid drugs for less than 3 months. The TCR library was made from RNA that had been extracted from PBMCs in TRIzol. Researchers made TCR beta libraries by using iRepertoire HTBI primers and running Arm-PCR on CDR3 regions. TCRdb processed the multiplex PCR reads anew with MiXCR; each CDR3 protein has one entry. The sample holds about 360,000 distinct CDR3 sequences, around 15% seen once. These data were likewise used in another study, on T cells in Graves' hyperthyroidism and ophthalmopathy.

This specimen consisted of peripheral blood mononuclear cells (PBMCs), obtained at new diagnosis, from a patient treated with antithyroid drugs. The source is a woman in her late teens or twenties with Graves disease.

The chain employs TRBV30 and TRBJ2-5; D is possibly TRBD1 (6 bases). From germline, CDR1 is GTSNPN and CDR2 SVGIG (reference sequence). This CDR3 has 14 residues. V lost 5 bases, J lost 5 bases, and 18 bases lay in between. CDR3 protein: CAWAPGQGSETQYF. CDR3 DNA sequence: TGTGCCTGGGCTCCGGGGCAGGGGTCGGAGACCCAGTACTTC.

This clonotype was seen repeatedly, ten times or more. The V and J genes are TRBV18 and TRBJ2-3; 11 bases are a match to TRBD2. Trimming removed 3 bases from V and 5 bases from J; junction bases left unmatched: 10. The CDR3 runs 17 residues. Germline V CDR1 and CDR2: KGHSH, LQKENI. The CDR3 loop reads CASSPFLSGGAEDTQYF. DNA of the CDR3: TGTGCCAGCTCACCGTTCCTTAGCGGGGGGGCCGAAGATACGCAGTATTTT.

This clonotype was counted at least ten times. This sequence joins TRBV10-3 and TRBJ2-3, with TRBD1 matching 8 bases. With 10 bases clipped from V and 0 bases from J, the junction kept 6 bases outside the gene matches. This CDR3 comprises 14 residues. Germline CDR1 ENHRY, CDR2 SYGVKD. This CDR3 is CATYRDRSTDTQYF. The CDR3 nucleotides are TGTGCCACCTACCGGGACAGGAGCACAGATACGCAGTATTTT.

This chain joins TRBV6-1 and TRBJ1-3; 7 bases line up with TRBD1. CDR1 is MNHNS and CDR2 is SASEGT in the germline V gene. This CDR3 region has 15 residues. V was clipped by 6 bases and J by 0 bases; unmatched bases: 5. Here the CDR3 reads CASRTTGDSGNTIYF. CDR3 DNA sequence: TGTGCCAGCAGAACTACAGGGGACTCTGGAAACACCATATATTTT.

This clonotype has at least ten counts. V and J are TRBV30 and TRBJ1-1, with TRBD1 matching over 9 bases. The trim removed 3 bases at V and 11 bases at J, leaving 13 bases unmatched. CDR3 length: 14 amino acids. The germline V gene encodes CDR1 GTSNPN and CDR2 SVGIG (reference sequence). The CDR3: CAWRGQGSSTGAFF. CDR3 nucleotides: TGTGCCTGGAGAGGACAGGGGTCCTCCACTGGGGCTTTCTTT. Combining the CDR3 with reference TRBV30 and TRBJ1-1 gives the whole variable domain SQTIHQWPATLVQPVGSPLSLECTVEGTSNPNLYWYRQAAGRGLQLLFYSVGIGQISSEVPQNLSASRPQDRQFILSSKKLLLSDSGFYLCAWRGQGSSTGAFFGQGTRLTVV.

The CDR3 is CASSFTKGLNTEAFF. The CDR3 bases are TGTGCCAGCAGTTTTACGAAGGGCCTGAACACTGAAGCTTTCTTT. The rearrangement joins TRBV28 to TRBJ1-1; D gene uncertain. The V and J ends lost 3 bases and 0 bases respectively, with 11 bases between them. Germline lookup yields CDR1 MDHEN and CDR2 SYDVKM. This CDR3 is built from 15 residues. Looking up the rest from reference TRBV28 and TRBJ1-1 gives the full variable domain: DVKVTQSSRYLVKRTGEKVFLECVQDMDHENMFWYRQDPGLGLRLIYFSYDVKMKEKGDIPEGYSVSREKKERFSLILESASTNQTSMYLCASSFTKGLNTEAFFGQGTRLTVV.

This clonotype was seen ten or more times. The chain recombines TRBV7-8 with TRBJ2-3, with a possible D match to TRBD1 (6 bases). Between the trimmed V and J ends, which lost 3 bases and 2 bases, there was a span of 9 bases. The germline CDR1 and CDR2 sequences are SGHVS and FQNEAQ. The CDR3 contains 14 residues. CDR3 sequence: CASSFGTYTDTQYF. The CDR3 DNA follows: TGTGCCAGCAGCTTCGGGACATACACAGATACGCAGTATTTT.

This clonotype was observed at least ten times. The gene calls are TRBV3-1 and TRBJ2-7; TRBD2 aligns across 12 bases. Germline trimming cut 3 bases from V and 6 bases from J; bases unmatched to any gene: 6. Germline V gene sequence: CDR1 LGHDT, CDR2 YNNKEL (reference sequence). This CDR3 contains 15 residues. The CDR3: CASSHGLAGFREQYF. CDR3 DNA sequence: TGTGCCAGCAGCCACGGACTAGCGGGATTCCGCGAGCAGTACTTC.

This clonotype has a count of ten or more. CDR3 nucleotides: TGTGCCAGCAGCTTAGGTGGCACTGACTACGAGCAGTACTTC. Its protein is CASSLGGTDYEQYF. This chain uses TRBV11-2 with TRBJ2-7, with D unresolved. Germline loops: CDR1 SGHAT, CDR2 FQNNGV. Trimming stripped 1 base from V and 3 bases from J, with 10 bases between. The CDR3 sequence is 14 residues long.

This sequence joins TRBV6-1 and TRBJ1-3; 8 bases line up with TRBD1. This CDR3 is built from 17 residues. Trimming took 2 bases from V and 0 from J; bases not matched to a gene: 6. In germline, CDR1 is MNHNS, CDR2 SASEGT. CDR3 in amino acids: CASSEIYRGSSGNTIYF. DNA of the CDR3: TGTGCCAGCAGTGAAATCTACAGGGGGAGCTCTGGAAACACCATATATTTT.

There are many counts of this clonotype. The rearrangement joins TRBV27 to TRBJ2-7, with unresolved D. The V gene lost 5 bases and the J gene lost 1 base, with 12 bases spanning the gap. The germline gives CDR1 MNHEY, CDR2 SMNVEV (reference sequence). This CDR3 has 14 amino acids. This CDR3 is CASSETPPSYEQYF. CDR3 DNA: TGTGCCAGCAGTGAGACGCCCCCATCCTACGAGCAGTACTTC.

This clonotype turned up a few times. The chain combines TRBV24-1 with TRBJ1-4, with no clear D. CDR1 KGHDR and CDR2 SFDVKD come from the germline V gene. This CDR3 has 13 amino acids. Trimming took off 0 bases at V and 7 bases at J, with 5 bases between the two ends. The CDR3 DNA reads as TGTGCCACCAGTGATTTGAAGGGTGAAAAACTGTTTTTT. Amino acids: CATSDLKGEKLFF.